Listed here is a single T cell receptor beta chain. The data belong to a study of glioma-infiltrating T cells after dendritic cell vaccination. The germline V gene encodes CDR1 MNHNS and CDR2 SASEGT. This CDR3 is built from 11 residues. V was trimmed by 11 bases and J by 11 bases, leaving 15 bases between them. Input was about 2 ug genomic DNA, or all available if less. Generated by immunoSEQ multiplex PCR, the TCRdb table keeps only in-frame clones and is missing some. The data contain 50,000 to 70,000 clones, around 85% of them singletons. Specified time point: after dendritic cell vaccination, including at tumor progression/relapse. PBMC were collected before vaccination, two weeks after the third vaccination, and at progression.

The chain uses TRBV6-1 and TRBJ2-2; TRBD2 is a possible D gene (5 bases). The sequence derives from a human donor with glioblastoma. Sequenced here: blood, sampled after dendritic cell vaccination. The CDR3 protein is CAGRRGRELFF. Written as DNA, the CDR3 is TGTGCCGGCCGCCGGGGTAGAGAGCTGTTTTTT.